What follows describes a single T cell receptor beta chain. This sample is part of a study of blood T cell repertoires in COVID-19. Study context: Samples taken during acute and convalescent COVID-19 were collected in the United States, Italy and Spain. PBMCs, B-cell-depleted T cells, or T cells provided the cDNA or gDNA that made up the material.

Germline V gene lookup returns CDR1 LNHDA and CDR2 SQIVND (reference sequence). The V segment lost 0 bases and the J segment 4 bases; nucleotides outside the gene matches: 6. The CDR3 runs 17 residues. Authors' data handling: Nucleated cell counts were estimated from reference gene primer amplification. Here immunoSEQ multiplex PCR was the method, and the copy in TCRdb shows in-frame clones only, minus some. V, J and clone size reflect that table, while D and trimming were determined from the DNA. The sample has 30,000 to 40,000 clones; approximately 71% are singletons. The rearrangement joins TRBV19 to TRBJ2-1; 10 nucleotides line up with TRBD1. The TCR was taken from a human donor in a cohort sampled during active COVID-19. The sample consisted of peripheral blood. The CDR3 region has the DNA TGTGCCAGTAGTATAGACCCTTGGGGACAGGGGTACAATGAGCAGTTCTTC. This encodes CASSIDPWGQGYNEQFF.